This T cell receptor beta chain was recovered during a study of cytomegalovirus exposure and HLA in healthy donors. CDR3 length equals 13 residues. Germline V CDR1 and CDR2: MNHEY, SMNVEV (reference sequence). V gave up 4 bases and J gave up 0 bases, with 7 bases separating them. This PCR relied on a set of 60 Vbeta primers and 13 Jbeta primers. The data were produced by immunoSEQ multiplex PCR, yet TCRdb's version contains in-frame clones alone and is incomplete. The sample carries approximately 130,000 clones, 75% to 85% recorded once. The V and J genes are TRBV27 and TRBJ2-7; D not resolved. The TCR sequence derives from a woman aged 35 to 49 in good health and CMV-seropositive. Sequenced sample: PBMCs. CDR3 sequence reads: CASSYQVSYEQYF. The CDR3 nucleotides read TGTGCCAGCAGTTATCAGGTCTCCTACGAGCAGTACTTC.